A single sample is the source of the 32 T cell receptor beta chains below, sequenced in a study of OX40 agonist ivuxolimab in advanced cancers. The table came from immunoSEQ multiplex PCR; TCRdb's copy has only in-frame clones and leaves some out. The sample holds around 68,000 clones, around 90% seen once. The material was CD4+ or CD8+ T cells sorted from blood, obtained in a trial of the OX40 agonist ivuxolimab. The source of these receptors is an adult with an advanced solid tumor such as melanoma, head and neck, liver or kidney cancer.

V gene TRBV6-6 combines with J gene TRBJ2-2, with 13 bases identical to TRBD2. J gave up 7 bases and V 5 bases, and 4 bases lay outside the gene matches. CDR3 length: 15 amino acids. Germline CDR1 and CDR2: MNHNY and SVGAGI (reference sequence). In DNA, the CDR3 is TGTGCCAGCAGTGGACTAGCGGGGGCCATCGGGGAGCTGTTTTTT. It encodes CASSGLAGAIGELFF.

This clone was counted a few times. The chain has TRBV30 and TRBJ2-7; D remains ambiguous. V was trimmed by 5 bases and J by 0 bases, leaving 8 bases between them. This CDR3 region has 12 residues. Germline-derived CDR1 and CDR2 are GTSNPN and SVGIG (reference sequence). The CDR3 DNA sequence: TGTGCCTGGGAAGGCCTCTCCTACGAGCAGTACTTC. Protein: CAWEGLSYEQYF.

The CDR3 nucleotides read TGTGCCAGCAGTTATCCCCCGCACTACGAGCAGTACTTC. The encoded protein is CASSYPPHYEQYF. This sequence joins TRBV6-5 and TRBJ2-7; D gene ambiguous. Between the trimmed V and J ends, which lost 3 bases and 3 bases, there was a span of 9 bases. The CDR3 contains 13 residues. Per germline, CDR1 MNHEY and CDR2 SVGAGI.

V gene TRBV7-9 combines with J gene TRBJ1-2; D may be TRBD1 (6 bases). The CDR3 is 15 amino acids. Trimming took 5 bases from V and 8 from J, leaving 21 bases between them. Germline CDR1 and CDR2: SEHNR and FQNEAQ (reference sequence). Here the CDR3 reads CASSPQGPPISGYTF. The DNA for the CDR3 is TGTGCCAGCAGCCCACAGGGACCGCCGATTTCGGGCTACACCTTC.

The genes are TRBV5-4 and TRBJ1-1, with D tentatively TRBD1 (5 bases). Germline CDR1 SGHNT, CDR2 YYREEE (reference sequence). Trimming shortened V by 0 bases and J by 4 bases, and 10 bases separated the two germline ends. The CDR3 has 14 amino acids. The CDR3 spells CASSLAGRATEAFF. The CDR3 bases are TGTGCCAGCAGCTTGGCGGGGCGCGCCACTGAAGCTTTCTTT. Looking up the rest from reference TRBV5-4 and TRBJ1-1 gives the full variable domain: ETGVTQSPTHLIKTRGQQVTLRCSSQSGHNTVSWYQQALGQGPQFIFQYYREEENGRGNFPPRFSGLQFPNYSSELNVNALELDDSALYLCASSLAGRATEAFFGQGTRLTVV.

The V call is TRBV5-6, the J call TRBJ1-2; 8 nucleotides line up with TRBD1. Trimming removed 4 bases from V and 2 bases from J; junction bases left unmatched: 10. The CDR3 runs to 16 residues. Germline lookup yields CDR1 SGHDT and CDR2 YYEEEE. The CDR3 region has the DNA TGTGCCAGCAGCGTCACAGGGGGTCATGGGAACTATGGCTACACCTTC. Its protein product is CASSVTGGHGNYGYTF.

The chain is built from TRBV27 and TRBJ1-3, with TRBD1 as a possible D gene (6 bases). CDR3 length equals 15 residues. Trimming took 2 bases from V and 4 from J, leaving 12 bases between them. Germline-derived CDR1 and CDR2 are MNHEY and SMNVEV (reference sequence). The CDR3 sequence is CASSLVAGVGNTIYF. CDR3 DNA: TGTGCCAGCAGTTTAGTGGCAGGGGTGGGAAACACCATATATTTT.

This chain links TRBV6-4 with TRBJ2-3; perhaps TRBD1 as D (6 bases). V was pared by 5 bases and J by 0 bases, with 9 bases between. The germline gives CDR1 MRHNA, CDR2 SNTAGT. The CDR3 length is 14 residues. In DNA form, the CDR3 reads TGTGCCAGCAGTAAGGGACACAGCACAGATACGCAGTATTTT. This gives the protein CASSKGHSTDTQYF.

The chain is built from TRBV6-1 and TRBJ1-1; TRBD1 aligns across 12 bases. Germline V gene data show CDR1 as MNHNS and CDR2 as SASEGT. This CDR3 comprises 16 residues. Trimming cost V 1 base and J 11 bases; bases outside gene matches: 11. The CDR3 bases are TGTGCCAGCAGTGAAGGAATAGGGACAGGGGGCGCGGGGGCTTTCTTT. Translating gives CASSEGIGTGGAGAFF.

The V call is TRBV11-2, the J call TRBJ2-7, with 13 bases lining up with TRBD2. From germline, CDR1 is SGHAT and CDR2 FQNNGV. There are 17 residues in the CDR3. V was pared by 1 base and J by 2 bases, with 5 bases of the junction left unmatched. CDR3 coding DNA: TGTGCCAGCAGCTTAGTGGTCGGACTAGCGGGGGCCTACGAGCAGTACTTC. Amino acids: CASSLVVGLAGAYEQYF.

The J gene is TRBJ2-7, the V gene TRBV25-1, with a weak D call TRBD1 (5 bases). This CDR3 comprises 11 residues. From germline, CDR1 is MGHDK and CDR2 SYGVNS. Trimming took off 4 bases at V and 5 bases at J, with 6 bases between the two ends. CDR3 nucleotides: TGTGCCAGCAGTGCCAGGGACGAGCAGTACTTC. The encoded protein is CASSARDEQYF.

The chain carries TRBV5-3 and TRBJ2-5, with D hard to call. TRBV5-3 is an ORF, with its function uncertain. The CDR3 is 13 amino acids. Deletions cut 1 base from V and 14 bases from J, with 18 bases between. CDR3 DNA: TGTGCCAGAAGCTTGTGCAGGCCACATTTAAAATACTTC. This translates into CARSLCRPHLKYF.

V and J are TRBV2 and TRBJ2-3; D remains unclear. V dropped 6 bases and J dropped 3 bases, with 13 bases sitting between them. CDR1 and CDR2 from the germline V gene are SNHLY and FYNNEI. The CDR3 has 14 residues. DNA of the CDR3: TGTGCCAGCAGAACCTACTCCCAAACAGATACGCAGTATTTT. It is translated as CASRTYSQTDTQYF.

The V and J genes are TRBV4-2 and TRBJ1-2; D ambiguous. Per germline, CDR1 LGHNA and CDR2 YNFKEQ. The CDR3 is 14 residues long. V lost 0 bases and J 7 bases, leaving 12 bases between the germline ends. CDR3 sequence: CASSQDGGVGGYTF. CDR3 nucleotides: TGTGCCAGCAGCCAAGATGGTGGGGTGGGTGGCTACACCTTC.

On this clone itself: The junction does not match germline at one end; this may be a read error. This chain connects TRBV19 to TRBJ2-2; 8 bases map to TRBD2. CDR3 length equals 14 residues. Germline V CDR1 and CDR2: LNHDA, SQIVND (reference sequence). DNA for the CDR3: TGTGCCAGTAATATAGCGGGGATATGGGGGGAGCTGTTTTTT. Protein sequence: CASNIAGIWGELFF.

The gene calls are TRBV5-1 and TRBJ2-1, with 7 bases identical to TRBD1. This CDR3 is built from 18 residues. Germline assignment: CDR1 SGHRS and CDR2 YFSETQ. The V gene end was trimmed by 5 bases and the J gene end by 12 bases; junction bases not matched to a gene: 26. The CDR3 DNA is TGCGCCAGCAGGCTGACAGGGCTCGGAGTATCCTTGGCTGGGGGGCAGTTCTTC. This encodes CASRLTGLGVSLAGGQFF.

The V gene is TRBV9, the J gene TRBJ2-7, with 11 bases that match TRBD2. The CDR3 has 15 residues. Germline values: CDR1 SGDLS, CDR2 YYNGEE. The trim removed 4 bases at V and 3 bases at J, leaving 6 bases unmatched. CDR3 nucleotide sequence: TGTGCCAGCAGCCTCGATGGGACTAGCGGCTACGAGCAGTACTTC. Its protein is CASSLDGTSGYEQYF.

CDR3: CASSFGGSYEQYF. CDR3 bases: TGTGCCAGCAGCTTTGGCGGATCCTACGAGCAGTACTTC. This chain links TRBV11-2 with TRBJ2-7; D gene ambiguous. The CDR3 consists of 13 residues. V lost 3 bases and J lost 1, with 7 bases in between. Germline CDR1 and CDR2: SGHAT and FQNNGV.

CDR3 bases: TGTGCCACGGATAAGACAGGGATTGCTCAGCCCCAGCATTTT. Translating gives CATDKTGIAQPQHF. The chain carries TRBV6-1 and TRBJ1-5; 7 nucleotides align to TRBD1. V lost 10 bases, J lost 6 bases, and 12 bases stayed unmatched. Per germline, CDR1 MNHNS and CDR2 SASEGT. The CDR3 is made up of 14 amino acids.

The chain joins TRBV4-1 to TRBJ2-3; 10 nucleotides match TRBD2. The CDR3 loop spans 20 amino acids. V dropped 0 bases and J dropped 0; count of bases not matched to a gene: 12. Germline values: CDR1 MGHRA, CDR2 YSYEKL. CDR3 nucleotide sequence: TGCGCCAGCAGCCAAGATCCTACCCTAGCGGGAGCGTCTAGCACAGATACGCAGTATTTT. This encodes CASSQDPTLAGASSTDTQYF.

This clone appeared a single time. The chain joins TRBV19 to TRBJ1-1, with a tentative D call TRBD1 (5 bases). Trimming stripped 6 bases from V and 6 bases from J, with 17 bases between. This CDR3 spans 14 amino acids. Germline-derived CDR1 and CDR2 are LNHDA and SQIVND (reference sequence). CDR3 region: CASSSRVRDPEAFF. In nucleotides, the CDR3 is TGTGCCAGTAGCTCCAGGGTGAGAGATCCTGAAGCTTTCTTT.

This clone was seen only once. The chain's CDR3 is CASKEQGGRETQYF. CDR3 nucleotides: TGTGCCAGCAAAGAACAGGGGGGACGAGAGACCCAGTACTTC. The chain recombines TRBV6-6 with TRBJ2-5; 8 positions agree with TRBD1. The CDR3 has 14 amino acids. Looked up from germline, CDR1 is MNHNY and CDR2 is SVGAGI (reference sequence). Trimming took 7 bases from V and 4 from J; bases not matched to a gene: 8.

The rearrangement links TRBV19 to TRBJ1-2; D gene ambiguous. Deletions cut 1 base from V and 2 bases from J, with 5 bases between. This CDR3 region has 13 residues. Germline assignment: CDR1 LNHDA and CDR2 SQIVND (reference sequence). For the CDR3, the DNA is TGTGCCAGTAGTATAGCCTTGAACTATGGCTACACCTTC. This gives the protein CASSIALNYGYTF. Full variable domain (outside the CDR3, taken from reference TRBV19 and TRBJ1-2): DGGITQSPKYLFRKEGQNVTLSCEQNLNHDAMYWYRQDPGQGLRLIYYSQIVNDFQKGDIAEGYSVSREKKESFPLTVTSAQKNPTAFYLCASSIALNYGYTFGSGTRLTVV.

This rearrangement joins TRBV5-1 to TRBJ2-7; the D is unclear. V lost 1 base, J lost 5 bases, and 13 bases lay in between. The CDR3 has 14 residues. Germline V gene data show CDR1 as SGHRS and CDR2 as YFSETQ. Written as DNA, the CDR3 is TGCGCCAGCAGCTTGACTTCAACGGACCACGAGCAGTACTTC. This sequence encodes CASSLTSTDHEQYF.

This sequence joins TRBV5-8 and TRBJ1-4; D possibly corresponds to TRBD1 (6 bases). V was shortened by 4 bases and J by 0 bases, with 7 bases between the two germline ends. Looked up from germline, CDR1 is SGHTS and CDR2 is YDEGEE. This CDR3 is 14 amino acids long. The CDR3 region has the DNA TGTGCCAGCAGCCACAGGGCAACTAATGAAAAACTGTTTTTT. It translates to CASSHRATNEKLFF. The whole variable domain, remainder taken from reference TRBV5-8 and TRBJ1-4, is EAGVTQSPTHLIKTRGQQATLRCSPISGHTSVYWYQQALGLGLQFLLWYDEGEERNRGNFPPRFSGRQFPNYSSELNVNALELEDSALYLCASSHRATNEKLFFGSGTQLSVL.

The chain employs TRBV6-5 and TRBJ2-5, with TRBD2 as a possible D gene (6 bases). Between the trimmed V and J ends, which lost 2 bases and 2 bases, there was a span of 15 bases. The CDR3 runs 16 residues. Germline CDR1 MNHEY, CDR2 SVGAGI. The CDR3 reads CASSYVSASEQETQYF. CDR3 coding DNA: TGTGCCAGCAGTTACGTATCGGCTAGCGAACAAGAGACCCAGTACTTC.

CDR3 sequence reads: CASLGQNEKLFF. CDR3 sequence (DNA): TGTGCCAGCCTAGGACAGAATGAAAAACTGTTTTTT. The J gene is TRBJ1-4, the V gene TRBV18, with D possibly being TRBD1 (6 bases). The CDR3 has 12 residues. Trimming took off 8 bases at V and 5 bases at J, with 9 bases between the two ends. Germline CDR1 and CDR2: KGHSH and LQKENI.

V gene TRBV5-6 combines with J gene TRBJ1-5; D gene uncertain. The CDR3 extends over 14 amino acids. In germline, CDR1 is SGHDT, CDR2 YYEEEE. V lost 0 bases to trimming and J lost 3 bases, with 7 bases between them. This CDR3 is CASSLATVNQPQHF. The CDR3 DNA reads as TGTGCCAGCAGCTTGGCTACCGTCAATCAGCCCCAGCATTTT.

The genes are TRBV30 and TRBJ2-2; TRBD2 is a possible D gene (5 bases). Germline assignment: CDR1 GTSNPN and CDR2 SVGIG (reference sequence). This CDR3 contains 14 residues. Deletions cut 3 bases from V and 5 bases from J, with 13 bases between. CDR3 sequence: CAWRKPPGTGELFF. DNA of the CDR3: TGTGCCTGGAGAAAACCGCCGGGGACCGGGGAGCTGTTTTTT.

J is TRBJ2-3 and V is TRBV6-6; 7 bases are a match to TRBD1. The CDR3 covers 16 residues. The germline gives CDR1 MNHNY, CDR2 SVGAGI (reference sequence). The J segment lost 10 bases and the V segment lost 0 bases, leaving 13 bases of the junction unmatched. CDR3: CASSYSIGTELPAQYF. The DNA of the CDR3 is TGTGCCAGCAGTTACTCGATCGGGACAGAGCTTCCAGCGCAGTATTTT.

V usage is TRBV6-5 and J usage is TRBJ1-1; TRBD1 matches 9 bases. J gave up 1 base and V 5 bases, and 2 bases lay outside the gene matches. Germline assignment: CDR1 MNHEY and CDR2 SVGAGI. This CDR3 is built from 14 residues. The DNA for the CDR3 is TGTGCCAGCAGTCGGACAGGGGAGAACACTGAAGCTTTCTTT. Its translation is CASSRTGENTEAFF.

The V gene is TRBV19, the J gene TRBJ2-4; weak D call: TRBD1 (5 bases). V was clipped by 0 bases and J by 6 bases, with 12 bases between them. This CDR3 spans 15 amino acids. Germline CDR1 and CDR2: LNHDA and SQIVND (reference sequence). CDR3 DNA sequence: TGTGCCAGTAGTATAGAAAGGGGCGTGAGAAACATTCAGTACTTC. It translates to CASSIERGVRNIQYF.